The clone carrying this T cell receptor (beta chain) has just a few counts. Its specificity is unknown. A much larger clone differs by one base, so this may be a read error. The data derive from a study of breast tumors, draining lymph nodes, adjacent tissues. Findings and caveats of the study: The lymph node origin of tumor T cells was framed as consistent with a hypothesis, not demonstrated. Findings are consistent with lymph node origin and intratumoral expansion of most tumor T cells. Tumor repertoires ranked between lymph nodes and nontumor tissue in diversity, with V and J gene preferences.

Samples came from axillary lymph nodes draining the breast cancer. The CDR3 is 18 residues long. V was shortened by 8 bases and J by 6 bases, with 30 bases between the two germline ends. Germline V gene data show CDR1 as SGHAT and CDR2 as FQNNGV. Each CDR3 protein gets one entry after TCRdb re-called the multiplex PCR reads with MiXCR. The data hold 180,000 or so distinct CDR3 sequences, with around 33% observed a single time. The chain joins TRBV11-2 to TRBJ2-3; perhaps D is TRBD1 or TRBD2 (5 bases each). Sequenced input: axillary lymph node tissue. The sequence was collected from a female donor with breast cancer. Some clones in this sample may be carry-over from other donors' samples. In DNA form, the CDR3 reads TGTGCCAGCCCCCACCCCGAGGGGACGGCGGCCCCTATGGATACGCAGTATTTT. Translation gives CASPHPEGTAAPMDTQYF.